This T cell receptor beta chain was captured by sequencing in a study of blood T cell repertoires in COVID-19. Study as a whole: Donors in the United States, Italy and Spain gave samples during acute or convalescent COVID-19.

Repertoires were generated with immunoSEQ multiplex PCR, while TCRdb's copy carries only in-frame clones and drops some. The profile shows under 250,000 clones, 70% to 90% of them singletons. Germline CDR1 and CDR2: SQVTM and ANQGSEA. This CDR3 region has 12 residues. V was shortened by 7 bases and J by 3 bases, with 12 bases between the two germline ends. The sequenced material came from PBMCs or T cells enriched from blood (not recorded which). The chain uses TRBV29-1 and TRBJ1-1; D is undetermined. The receptor's source is a woman between 45 and 65 years old with acute COVID-19. The CDR3 nucleotides read TGCAGCGGGAGGGAGAGGCACACTGAAGCTTTCTTT. Its protein is CSGRERHTEAFF.